This T cell receptor (beta chain) originates from a study of Tregs in tolerant kidney transplant recipients. Method: immunoSEQ multiplex PCR; TCRdb's copy keeps in-frame clones and lacks some. The table has 80,000 or so clones, about 91% seen once; the top ten hold roughly 1.6%. Related graft donors supplied nonmyeloablative bone marrow transplants, and mixed chimerism was transient. Trimming took off 1 base at V and 5 bases at J, with 14 bases between the two ends. The CDR3 totals 15 residues. The germline V gene encodes CDR1 LGHNA and CDR2 YSLEER. The chain carries TRBV4-3 and TRBJ1-2; D call uncertain. Material: CD4+ T cells from blood (PBMCs), obtained 24 months after the transplant. This receptor was taken from a human patient who received a combined kidney and bone marrow transplant. Some T cells may trace back to the graft donor. Written as DNA, the CDR3 is TGCGCCAGCAGCCAAGGGACTCAACTGGGGTATGGCTACACCTTC. Translated, it gives CASSQGTQLGYGYTF.